This T cell receptor (beta chain) is drawn from a study of T cells after yellow fever vaccination. Making TCR cDNA involved 5'RACE template switching, which added UMIs and a universal primer site. Via MiXCR, TCRdb re-called the 5' RACE reads, giving one row per CDR3 protein. Of approximately 180,000 distinct CDR3 sequences in the sample, 6.2% are singletons; the top ten hold less than 3%. CDR1 and CDR2 from the germline V gene are SGHRS and YFSETQ. The ends were cut back, 3 bases at V and 3 bases at J, with 11 bases in the middle. The CDR3 is 14 amino acids. This clonotype has a count of ten or more. The TCR was taken from a man younger than 35 who received the YFV17D yellow fever vaccine. The sequenced sample was CD4+ T cells sorted from PBMCs, obtained on the day of the first yellow fever vaccination. The chain recombines TRBV5-1 with TRBJ2-3, with D unclear. The CDR3: CASSWTFGTDTQYF. The DNA of the CDR3 is TGCGCCAGCAGCTGGACCTTCGGGACAGATACGCAGTATTTT.